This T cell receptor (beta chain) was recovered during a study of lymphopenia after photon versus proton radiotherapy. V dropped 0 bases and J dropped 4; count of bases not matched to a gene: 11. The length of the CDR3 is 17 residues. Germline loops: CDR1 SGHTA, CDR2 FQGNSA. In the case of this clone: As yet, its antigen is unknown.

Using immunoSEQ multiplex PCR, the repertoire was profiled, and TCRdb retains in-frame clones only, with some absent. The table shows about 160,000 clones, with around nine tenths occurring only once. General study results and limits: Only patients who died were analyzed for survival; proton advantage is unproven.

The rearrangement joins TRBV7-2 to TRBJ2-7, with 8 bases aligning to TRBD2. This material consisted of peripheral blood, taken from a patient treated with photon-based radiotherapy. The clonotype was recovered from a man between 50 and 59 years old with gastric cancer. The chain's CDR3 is CASSLAGSGRGRYEQYF. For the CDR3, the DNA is TGTGCCAGCAGCTTAGCGGGGAGCGGGAGAGGCCGATACGAGCAGTACTTC.